This T cell receptor (beta chain) comes out of a study of blood T cells in healthy people across ages. Each donor was a healthy Caucasian individual from Russia, aged roughly 6 to 95. At least 6 micrograms of total RNA were extracted per sample. Then a second PCR, running about 7 to 11 cycles, was carried out with a sample-barcoded 5' primer and a J-beta primer mix. In TCRdb, the 5' RACE reads were re-called with MiXCR into one record per CDR3 protein. This table has around 900,000 distinct CDR3 sequences, around 54% appearing once. About this clonotype: Its antigen is as yet unknown.

The CDR3 extends over 15 amino acids. Germline assignment: CDR1 KGHSH and CDR2 LQKENI. V was clipped by 5 bases and J by 8 bases; unmatched bases: 13. Whole-study results and caveats: Fewer expanded clones and more diversity marked long-lived versus aged donors. Diversity of TCR beta per million T cells declined in a roughly linear way with age.

This receptor was obtained from a woman aged 55-75 years in good health. This chain links TRBV18 with TRBJ2-3; 7 nucleotides line up with TRBD2. The sample comprised blood. The DNA for the CDR3 is TGTGCCAGCTCATCAACAAGCGGGGACCGCGGTACGCAGTATTTT. Amino acids: CASSSTSGDRGTQYF. The variable domain in full, with the rest retrieved from reference TRBV18 and TRBJ2-3, is NAGVMQNPRHLVRRRGQEARLRCSPMKGHSHVYWYRQLPEEGLKFMVYLQKENIIDESGMPKERFSAEFPKEGPSILRIQQVVRGDSAAYFCASSSTSGDRGTQYFGPGTRLTVL.